This paragraph covers one T cell receptor (beta chain) sequence. The data belong to a study of ipilimumab plus nivolumab after autologous stem cell transplantation. The germline gives CDR1 SEHNR, CDR2 FQNEAQ (reference sequence). This CDR3 has 16 residues. With 5 bases clipped from V and 2 bases from J, the junction kept 7 bases outside the gene matches. TCRdb's copy holds only in-frame clones and misses some; the assay was immunoSEQ multiplex PCR. This sample has about 9,700 clones, with nearly 80% found just once. The input for sequencing was PBMCs, taken in a trial of ipilimumab plus nivolumab as post-transplant consolidation. The source is a male donor with diffuse large B-cell lymphoma. This chain connects TRBV7-9 to TRBJ1-3, with 9 nucleotides matching TRBD1. The DNA of the CDR3 is TGTGCCAGCAGCCCAGGGGACAGGGTAACTGGAAACACCATATATTTT. This codes for CASSPGDRVTGNTIYF.